The T cell receptor beta chain described here comes from a study of blood T cell repertoires in COVID-19. Study-level background: Both acute and convalescent COVID-19 samples were obtained from the United States, Italy and Spain. Sources were T cells, B-cell-depleted T cells, or PBMCs; the material itself was cDNA or gDNA.

CDR3 size: 15 residues. CDR1 and CDR2 (germline): LGHNA, YSLEER. The germline V and J ends were trimmed by 0 bases and 2 bases, with 10 bases remaining between them. Original analysis: Scientists estimated how many nucleated cells there were by amplifying reference gene primers. Clones were read by immunoSEQ multiplex PCR, and TCRdb kept only the in-frame ones, dropping some. V and J calls and clone size are copied from that table; D and trimming were computed from the DNA. The top ten hold approximately 7.2% of the sample, which has about 200,000 clones, less than 85% seen once. The chain uses TRBV4-3 and TRBJ1-1; D is ambiguous. The specimen sequenced was peripheral blood. The origin of this receptor is a woman aged 70-85 years with acute or convalescent COVID-19. The CDR3 region has the DNA TGCGCCAGCAGCCAAGATTTCCGGGGTAACACTGAAGCTTTCTTT. Translation: CASSQDFRGNTEAFF.